One and the same sample provided the 15 T cell receptor beta chains below, sequenced in a study of human T cells and chemical hapten exposure. The starting material, unfractionated whole blood, was used for total RNA extraction. Using its own MiXCR run on the 5' RACE reads, TCRdb lists one record per CDR3 protein. The data hold 65,000 to 90,000 distinct CDR3 sequences, with roughly 15% observed a single time. The receptors were sampled from a female donor in good health.

This clonotype has a handful of counts. The chain carries TRBV28 and TRBJ1-1; no clear D gene. CDR1 MDHEN and CDR2 SYDVKM come from the germline V gene. The CDR3 covers 14 residues. The germline V and J ends were trimmed by 7 bases and 8 bases, with 20 bases remaining between them. The CDR3 reads CASTERGQHLEAFF. In DNA form, the CDR3 reads TGTGCCAGCACCGAACGAGGGCAGCATCTAGAAGCTTTCTTT.

The chain combines TRBV3-1 with TRBJ1-2; no firm D call. The CDR3 has 13 residues. V was clipped by 0 bases and J by 8 bases, with 10 bases between them. Germline CDR1 and CDR2: LGHDT and YNNKEL (reference sequence). For the CDR3, the DNA is TGTGCCAGCAGCCAAGAACTAGTAGGGGGCTACACCTTC. Translation: CASSQELVGGYTF.

The genes are TRBV5-5 and TRBJ1-5; D not certain. The germline gives CDR1 SGHKS, CDR2 YYEKEE (reference sequence). The CDR3 is made up of 15 amino acids. The V and J ends lost 3 bases and 0 bases respectively, with 10 bases between them. The CDR3 DNA sequence: TGTGCCAGCAGCTGGAGGGAATATAGCAATCAGCCCCAGCATTTT. It codes for CASSWREYSNQPQHF.

The rearrangement links TRBV4-2 to TRBJ1-4, with 7 bases lining up with TRBD1. The CDR3 is 17 residues long. Germline trimming cut 0 bases from V and 8 bases from J; bases unmatched to any gene: 12. Germline values: CDR1 LGHNA, CDR2 YNFKEQ. Here the CDR3 DNA reads TGTGCCAGCAGCCAAGAGCCCACAGGGGTCACCCTGGAAAAACTGTTTTTT. This translates into CASSQEPTGVTLEKLFF.

The chain recombines TRBV11-2 with TRBJ2-5; 8 bases are a match to TRBD2. The CDR3 totals 17 residues. CDR1 and CDR2 (germline): SGHAT, FQNNGV. The J segment lost 1 base and the V segment lost 7 bases, leaving 14 bases of the junction unmatched. Here the CDR3 reads CASNTWRTAGAQETQYF. The CDR3 region has the DNA TGTGCCAGCAACACCTGGAGGACAGCGGGGGCCCAAGAGACCCAGTACTTC.

This clonotype was observed a handful of times. In DNA, the CDR3 is TGTGCCAGCAGTTACTCGAGGAGTTCCTTAGTCAATGAGCAGTTCTTC. It is translated as CASSYSRSSLVNEQFF. This rearrangement joins TRBV6-6 to TRBJ2-1; no clear D. The germline V and J ends were trimmed by 0 bases and 6 bases, with 15 bases remaining between them. This CDR3 is built from 16 residues. Germline loops: CDR1 MNHNY, CDR2 SVGAGI (reference sequence).

This clonotype was recorded a few times. This CDR3 reads CASSFQGSNTEAFF. The CDR3 DNA is TGTGCCAGCAGTTTTCAGGGGAGCAACACTGAAGCTTTCTTT. J is TRBJ1-1 and V is TRBV6-2 or TRBV6-3; D is perhaps TRBD1 (6 bases). The germline V gene encodes CDR1 MNHEY and CDR2 SVGEGT. V was shortened by 4 bases and J by 2 bases, with 11 bases between the two germline ends. The CDR3 is 14 residues long.

The V and J genes are TRBV4-1 and TRBJ1-2, with D unclear. The CDR3 is made up of 14 amino acids. V was pared by 1 base and J by 8 bases, with 14 bases between. Germline V lookup: CDR1 MGHRA, CDR2 YSYEKL. The CDR3 nucleotides are TGCGCCAGCAGCCAAGCGTCTCTCCCCTGGGGCTACACCTTC. This encodes CASSQASLPWGYTF.

In this sample, this clonotype turned up once. J is TRBJ1-5 and V is TRBV30; TRBD1 agrees at 8 bases. Germline CDR1 GTSNPN, CDR2 SVGIG (reference sequence). The trim removed 4 bases at V and 2 bases at J, leaving 4 bases unmatched. CDR3 length: 14 residues. CDR3 nucleotides: TGTGCCTGGAACCCGGACAGGGGCAATCAGCCCCAGCATTTT. Protein product: CAWNPDRGNQPQHF.

This clonotype came up a few times. J is TRBJ1-5 and V is TRBV7-2; no definite D call. Germline assignment: CDR1 SGHTA and CDR2 FQGNSA. The CDR3 is 14 residues long. Deletions cut 4 bases from V and 5 bases from J, with 12 bases between. The CDR3: CASSYTTDYQPQHF. The CDR3, as DNA: TGTGCCAGCAGCTACACCACGGATTATCAGCCCCAGCATTTT.

The rearrangement links TRBV6-5 to TRBJ1-1; D may be TRBD1 (6 bases). This CDR3 has 14 residues. Germline CDR1 MNHEY, CDR2 SVGAGI. V dropped 5 bases and J dropped 5 bases, with 15 bases sitting between them. CDR3 residues: CASSKQGGGTEAFF. The DNA of the CDR3 is TGTGCCAGCAGTAAACAGGGAGGTGGAACTGAAGCTTTCTTT.

This clonotype was seen at least ten times. The genes are TRBV15 and TRBJ1-6; D might be TRBD1 (6 bases). Per germline, CDR1 LNHNV and CDR2 YYDKDF (reference sequence). The CDR3 is made up of 15 amino acids. Trimming stripped 0 bases from V and 9 bases from J, with 12 bases between. The CDR3 bases are TGTGCCACCAGCAGAGATGCGGGGGGCGGTTCACCCCTCCACTTT. Amino acids: CATSRDAGGGSPLHF. The full variable domain, completed using reference TRBV15 and TRBJ1-6, is DAMVIQNPRYQVTQFGKPVTLSCSQTLNHNVMYWYQQKSSQAPKLLFHYYDKDFNNEADTPDNFQSRRPNTSFCFLDIRSPGLGDTAMYLCATSRDAGGGSPLHFGNGTRLTVT.

This clonotype was seen a handful of times. The CDR3 loop reads CASSARSGSLTYTDTQYF. As DNA, the CDR3 is TGTGCCAGCAGTGCAAGGAGCGGATCTCTAACCTACACAGATACGCAGTATTTT. The chain couples TRBV6-1 to TRBJ2-3, with a possible D match to TRBD2 (5 bases). Looked up from germline, CDR1 is MNHNS and CDR2 is SASEGT. The CDR3 runs 18 residues. Trimming pared 4 bases from V and 2 bases from J, leaving 22 bases between.

This clonotype was counted a few times. V and J are TRBV6-5 and TRBJ1-1; D perhaps matches TRBD1 (5 bases). V lost 6 bases to trimming and J lost 4 bases, with 15 bases between them. Germline values: CDR1 MNHEY, CDR2 SVGAGI. The CDR3 is 14 amino acids. CDR3 amino acids: CASRPLRDVTEAFF. In DNA, the CDR3 is TGTGCCAGCAGACCCCTCAGGGACGTCACTGAAGCTTTCTTT.

This clonotype has just a few counts. The chain recombines TRBV15 with TRBJ2-7, with 8 bases matching TRBD1. Germline-derived CDR1 and CDR2 are LNHNV and YYDKDF (reference sequence). This CDR3 contains 15 residues. The trim removed 0 bases at V and 2 bases at J, leaving 3 bases unmatched. CDR3 protein: CATSRDPGQAYEQYF. CDR3 coding DNA: TGTGCCACCAGCAGAGATCCGGGACAGGCCTACGAGCAGTACTTC.